The entry below describes one T cell receptor beta chain. V lost 6 bases to trimming and J lost 0 bases, with 12 bases between them. CDR3 length: 15 residues. Germline loops: CDR1 MNHEY, CDR2 SVGAGI. The entry originates in a study of blood T cell repertoires in COVID-19. Whole-study context: Sample material is recorded as cDNA or gDNA derived from T cells, B-cell-depleted T cells, or PBMCs.

The repertoire was sequenced with immunoSEQ multiplex PCR; TCRdb's copy has only in-frame clones and lacks some. In the table there are around 190,000 clones, about 80% of which are singletons. This clonotype was obtained from a human donor in a cohort sampled during active COVID-19. The sample consisted of peripheral blood. The chain combines TRBV6-5 with TRBJ1-3; D ambiguous. Written as DNA, the CDR3 is TGTGCCAGCAGGGATCTGGAGGCCTCTGGAAACACCATATATTTT. Translation: CASRDLEASGNTIYF.